These T cell receptor beta chains were read from a single sample in a study of regulatory T cells in long-lasting Graves disease. Each CDR3 protein is one row after TCRdb ran MiXCR on the multiplex PCR reads. The sample includes 420,000 or so distinct CDR3 sequences, approximately 16% of them seen just once. Another study also made use of these data, one on T cells in Graves' hyperthyroidism and ophthalmopathy.

Source: peripheral blood mononuclear cells (PBMCs), taken at new diagnosis, from a patient treated with antithyroid drugs. Every receptor here comes from a woman between 18 and 29 years old with Graves disease. The CDR3 runs from the conserved cysteine through the conserved F or W. A D gene is named only where the DNA matches it firmly. A row's size may be missing; if present it is once, few, many or a size class.

abundance: NA
j_gene: TRBJ1-6
d_gene: TRBD1
len: 21
v_gene: TRBV4-1
CDR3nt: TGCGCCAGCAGCCAAGAGCCGACAGGGCGGACTCGGTACTCCTATAATTCACCCCTCCACTTT
CDR3aa: CASSQEPTGRTRYSYNSPLHF

abundance: few
j_gene: TRBJ2-7
d_gene: NA
len: 16
v_gene: TRBV7-6
CDR3nt: TGTGCCAGCAGCTCAAGGAAGGGGGGACAGTCCTACGAGCAGTACTTC
CDR3aa: CASSSRKGGQSYEQYF

abundance: few
j_gene: TRBJ2-3
d_gene: TRBD2
len: 17
v_gene: TRBV19
CDR3nt: TGTGCCAGTAGCCTAGGGGGACTAGCGGCGAGCACAGATACGCAGTATTTT
CDR3aa: CASSLGGLAASTDTQYF

abundance: few
j_gene: TRBJ1-1
d_gene: NA
len: 14
v_gene: TRBV20-1
CDR3nt: TGCAGTGCCCTAGTGGGGGGCCCGAACACTGAAGCTTTCTTT
CDR3aa: CSALVGGPNTEAFF

abundance: few
j_gene: TRBJ1-2
d_gene: NA
len: 15
v_gene: TRBV29-1
CDR3nt: TGCAGCGTTGGAGGCGGGGGGGTTGCTAACTATGGCTACACCTTC
CDR3aa: CSVGGGGVANYGYTF

abundance: NA
j_gene: TRBJ2-2
d_gene: TRBD1
len: 14
v_gene: TRBV29-1
CDR3nt: TGCAGCGTGACCGGGACAGATAACACCGGGGAGCTGTTTTTT
CDR3aa: CSVTGTDNTGELFF

abundance: NA
j_gene: TRBJ2-5
d_gene: TRBD1
len: 16
v_gene: TRBV5-1
CDR3nt: TGTGCCAGCAGCTCGTTCGGGACAGAGGGACAAGAGACCCAGTACTTC
CDR3aa: CASSSFGTEGQETQYF

abundance: few
j_gene: TRBJ1-1
d_gene: NA
len: 14
v_gene: TRBV27
CDR3nt: TGTGCCAGCAGTTTGAGGGATCCGAACACTGAAGCTTTCTTT
CDR3aa: CASSLRDPNTEAFF

abundance: many
j_gene: TRBJ2-5
d_gene: NA
len: 12
v_gene: TRBV2
CDR3nt: TGTGCCAGCACAGAGACCCAAGAGACCCAGTACTTC
CDR3aa: CASTETQETQYF

abundance: NA
j_gene: TRBJ2-7
d_gene: TRBD2
len: 14
v_gene: TRBV20-1
CDR3nt: TGCAGTGCTGGGGCGGGAGGCCCCCCCGGCGAGCAGTACTTC
CDR3aa: CSAGAGGPPGEQYF

abundance: NA
j_gene: TRBJ2-7
d_gene: TRBD2
len: 17
v_gene: TRBV3-1
CDR3nt: TGTGCCAGCAGCCAAGACAGATCTAGCGGGAGAACCTACGAGCAGTACTTC
CDR3aa: CASSQDRSSGRTYEQYF

abundance: NA
j_gene: TRBJ2-4
d_gene: TRBD2
len: 16
v_gene: TRBV7-2
CDR3nt: TGTGCCAGCAGCGAGACTAGCGGCGGGGTGGGAAACATTCAGTACTTC
CDR3aa: CASSETSGGVGNIQYF

abundance: NA
j_gene: TRBJ2-5
d_gene: NA
len: 14
v_gene: TRBV12-5
CDR3nt: TGTGCTAGTGGTTTGTGGGAGGACGGAGAGACCCAGTACTTC
CDR3aa: CASGLWEDGETQYF

abundance: many
j_gene: TRBJ2-7
d_gene: TRBD1
len: 13
v_gene: TRBV29-1
CDR3nt: TGCAGCGTTGAAGGCCGGGACAGCTACGAGCAGTACTTC
CDR3aa: CSVEGRDSYEQYF

abundance: NA
j_gene: TRBJ1-2
d_gene: TRBD1
len: 17
v_gene: TRBV5-5
CDR3nt: TGCGCCAGCAGCCAAGATCTTAGCGGGACAGGGGACTATGGCTACACCTTC
CDR3aa: CASSQDLSGTGDYGYTF

abundance: many
j_gene: TRBJ2-5
d_gene: NA
len: 14
v_gene: TRBV5-1
CDR3nt: TGCGCCAGCAGGGCCGGGAAATCAACGGAGACCCAGTACTTC
CDR3aa: CASRAGKSTETQYF